This TCR beta chain emerged from a study of blood T cell repertoires in COVID-19. Looking at the study overall: The origin of the acute and convalescent COVID-19 samples was the United States, Italy and Spain. T cells, B-cell-depleted T cells, or PBMCs supplied cDNA or gDNA.

The authors' processing: For nucleated cells, counts were estimated from reference gene primer amplification. Libraries were prepared by immunoSEQ multiplex PCR; TCRdb keeps only in-frame clonotypes and omits some of them. For V, J and clone size, that table is used; D and trimming come from the DNA. Among approximately 96,000 clones, 70% to 90% were seen once, and the ten largest hold around 4.3%. CDR1 and CDR2 (germline): SNHLY, FYNNEI. V dropped 6 bases and J dropped 0 bases, with 8 bases sitting between them. CDR3 length: 14 residues. Seattle's enrolled individuals joined amid active infection and were then monitored longitudinally.

This chain uses TRBV2 with TRBJ1-4; the D gene is possibly TRBD1 (6 bases). This clonotype originated in a human donor with COVID-19, enrolled during active disease. The donor label of this sample is uncertain. Sequencing was carried out using peripheral blood. This chain's CDR3 is CASSGQSTNEKLFF. The CDR3 DNA reads as TGTGCCAGCAGCGGACAGTCAACTAATGAAAAACTGTTTTTT.